Below are 19 T cell receptor beta chains sequenced from a single sample in a study of OX40 agonist ivuxolimab in advanced cancers. Produced via immunoSEQ multiplex PCR; TCRdb's table is partial and in-frame only. This table holds some 22,000 clones, more than 75% found once. Source: CD4+ or CD8+ T cells sorted from blood, taken in a trial of the OX40 agonist ivuxolimab. The receptors were gathered from an adult with an advanced solid tumor such as melanoma, head and neck, liver or kidney cancer.

The chain links TRBV4-1 to TRBJ1-5; no clear D. V was shortened by 3 bases and J by 6 bases, with 9 bases between the two germline ends. This CDR3 is 13 amino acids long. Per germline, CDR1 MGHRA and CDR2 YSYEKL. The CDR3: CASSHDRGQPQHF. As DNA, the CDR3 is TGCGCCAGCAGCCACGATCGGGGTCAGCCCCAGCATTTT.

Turning to this clone: This sample includes further DNA sequences coding for the same CDR3. The chain is built from TRBV4-1 and TRBJ1-1, with 7 bases lining up with TRBD1. Germline V lookup: CDR1 MGHRA, CDR2 YSYEKL. This CDR3 is 14 amino acids long. V lost 1 base and J lost 5; bases outside the gene matches: 4. This chain's CDR3 is CASSQGQGETEAFF. The CDR3 nucleotides are TGCGCCAGCAGCCAAGGACAGGGAGAAACTGAAGCTTTCTTT.

The chain links TRBV6-1 to TRBJ1-2; no clear D gene. Germline-derived CDR1 and CDR2 are MNHNS and SASEGT. The CDR3 has 13 amino acids. Trimming removed 10 bases at V and 6 bases at J, with 18 bases between. The CDR3 reads CATTLWADNGYTF. DNA for the CDR3: TGTGCCACCACATTGTGGGCAGATAATGGCTACACCTTC.

The chain joins TRBV7-9 to TRBJ1-1; TRBD1 is a possible D gene (5 bases). V lost 3 bases and J lost 1, with 9 bases in between. This CDR3 has 14 amino acids. Germline V gene lookup returns CDR1 SEHNR and CDR2 FQNEAQ (reference sequence). Here the CDR3 DNA reads TGTGCCAGCAGCTTGGGACCACAGAACACTGAAGCTTTCTTT. It encodes CASSLGPQNTEAFF.

J is TRBJ2-5 and V is TRBV12-5; D unclear. Between the trimmed V and J ends, which lost 3 bases and 5 bases, there was a span of 13 bases. The CDR3 sequence is 14 residues long. Germline lookup yields CDR1 LGHNT and CDR2 FRNRAP. Written as DNA, the CDR3 is TGTGCTAGTGGTTTTTCATCGTCCGGGGAGACCCAGTACTTC. This sequence encodes CASGFSSSGETQYF. Full variable domain (outside the CDR3, taken from reference TRBV12-5 and TRBJ2-5): DARVTQTPRHKVTEMGQEVTMRCQPILGHNTVFWYRQTMMQGLELLAYFRNRAPLDDSGMPKDRFSAEMPDATLATLKIQPSEPRDSAVYFCASGFSSSGETQYFGPGTRLLVL.

The chain recombines TRBV10-3 with TRBJ2-7, with unresolved D. The V and J ends lost 6 bases and 5 bases respectively, with 11 bases between them. This CDR3 has 12 residues. The germline V gene has CDR1 ENHRY and CDR2 SYGVKD. The CDR3 DNA sequence: TGTGCCATCAGCGGAAGCAACGACGAGCAGTACTTC. Amino acids: CAISGSNDEQYF.

This sequence joins TRBV7-2 and TRBJ1-4; possible D gene TRBD1, 6 bases. Germline CDR1 is SGHTA and CDR2 is FQGNSA. The CDR3 runs 18 residues. Trimming pared 3 bases from V and 3 bases from J, leaving 20 bases between. The DNA for the CDR3 is TGTGCCAGCAGCTTTAGGGGGAGCTTACCGGGGGCTAATGAAAAACTGTTTTTT. Residues: CASSFRGSLPGANEKLFF.

The chain uses TRBV9 and TRBJ2-7; no reliable D call. Looked up from germline, CDR1 is SGDLS and CDR2 is YYNGEE. Trimming took 0 bases from V and 1 from J, leaving 8 bases between them. The CDR3 length is 14 residues. The CDR3 loop reads CASSVEDGSYEQYF. The CDR3 DNA is TGTGCCAGCAGCGTAGAAGACGGATCCTACGAGCAGTACTTC.

The table lists this clone with a few counts. This rearrangement joins TRBV2 to TRBJ1-5; D possibly corresponds to TRBD1 (5 bases). The CDR3 covers 13 residues. Trimming shortened V by 10 bases and J by 4 bases, and 14 bases separated the two germline ends. Germline CDR1 reads SNHLY; CDR2 reads FYNNEI. The CDR3 sequence: CATTIAGNQPQHF. CDR3 in DNA: TGTGCCACTACAATAGCAGGGAATCAGCCCCAGCATTTT. Supplemented by reference TRBV2 and TRBJ1-5, the full variable domain reads EPEVTQTPSHQVTQMGQEVILRCVPISNHLYFYWYRQILGQKVEFLVSFYNNEISEKSEIFDDQFSVERPDGSNFTLKIRSTKLEDSAMYFCATTIAGNQPQHFGDGTRLSIL.

As DNA, the CDR3 is TGTGCCAGCAGCGCCGCGGGGGGAAACACCATATATTTT. Protein: CASSAAGGNTIYF. The rearrangement joins TRBV2 to TRBJ1-3; D uncertain. Trimming removed 6 bases at V and 4 bases at J, with 10 bases between. This CDR3 is built from 13 residues. Germline CDR1 and CDR2: SNHLY and FYNNEI.

The chain has TRBV27 and TRBJ1-1; D ambiguous. With 3 bases removed from V and 3 bases from J, the gap between germline ends came to 8 bases. This CDR3 comprises 13 residues. Germline V gene sequence: CDR1 MNHEY, CDR2 SMNVEV (reference sequence). The CDR3 nucleotides are TGTGCCAGCAGTTTCAGCGAGGACACTGAAGCTTTCTTT. Its protein product is CASSFSEDTEAFF.

The V gene is TRBV28, the J gene TRBJ1-5, with D maybe TRBD1 (6 bases). The CDR3 length is 13 residues. V lost 4 bases and J lost 6, with 10 bases in between. CDR1 and CDR2 (germline): MDHEN, SYDVKM. CDR3 bases: TGTGCCAGCAGTTCACAGGGATTTCAGCCCCAGCATTTT. It translates to CASSSQGFQPQHF.

The chain couples TRBV19 to TRBJ1-6; tentatively, D is TRBD1 (5 bases). Looked up from germline, CDR1 is LNHDA and CDR2 is SQIVND (reference sequence). CDR3 length: 13 amino acids. Deletions cut 7 bases from V and 10 bases from J, with 14 bases between. The CDR3 sequence is CASNWQGGSPLHF. In DNA form, the CDR3 reads TGTGCCAGTAACTGGCAGGGTGGCTCACCCCTCCACTTT.

The chain combines TRBV2 with TRBJ2-7; 11 bases line up with TRBD1. This CDR3 has 15 residues. Germline CDR1 SNHLY, CDR2 FYNNEI. The V gene end was trimmed by 1 base and the J gene end by 5 bases; junction bases not matched to a gene: 4. CDR3 nucleotide sequence: TGTGCCAGCAGTGAAGGCGGGACAGGGGGACACGAGCAGTACTTC. Residues: CASSEGGTGGHEQYF.

The chain uses TRBV9 and TRBJ2-3; a weak D match, TRBD2 (6 bases). Trimming removed 4 bases from V and 5 bases from J, with 17 bases in between. Germline V gene sequence: CDR1 SGDLS, CDR2 YYNGEE. The CDR3 is 15 residues long. CDR3 in DNA: TGTGCCAGCAGCCGCAAAGCGGGTACGGTAGATACGCAGTATTTT. Translated, it gives CASSRKAGTVDTQYF. The full variable domain, its missing parts supplied by reference TRBV9 and TRBJ2-3, is DSGVTQTPKHLITATGQRVTLRCSPRSGDLSVYWYQQSLDQGLQFLIQYYNGEERAKGNILERFSAQQFPDLHSELNLSSLELGDSALYFCASSRKAGTVDTQYFGPGTRLTVL.

J is TRBJ2-7 and V is TRBV27; TRBD1 agrees at 9 bases. This CDR3 spans 14 amino acids. In germline, CDR1 is MNHEY, CDR2 SMNVEV (reference sequence). V lost 4 bases and J lost 4; bases outside the gene matches: 5. The DNA for the CDR3 is TGTGCCAGCAGTTCCGGGACAGGGTGGTACGAGCAGTACTTC. Translating gives CASSSGTGWYEQYF.

This clone was seen just once. This chain joins TRBV27 and TRBJ1-2, with 8 nucleotides matching TRBD1. Germline values: CDR1 MNHEY, CDR2 SMNVEV (reference sequence). CDR3 length: 17 residues. The trim removed 5 bases at V and 4 bases at J, leaving 15 bases unmatched. The CDR3 DNA follows: TGTGCCAGCAGTCCTATGGGGGCAGGGGGCGAGGTCTATGGCTACACCTTC. Protein sequence: CASSPMGAGGEVYGYTF.

V and J are TRBV18 and TRBJ2-5; 9 bases map to TRBD1. The DNA end is a closer match to TRBJ2-7, so the J assignment may be wrong. The CDR3 is made up of 16 amino acids. Germline V gene sequence: CDR1 KGHSH, CDR2 LQKENI. The CDR3 DNA reads TGTGCCAGCTCACCACCGGACAGACAGGGGGCCTACGAGCAGTACTTC. It encodes CASSPPDRQGAYEQYF.

J is TRBJ1-6 and V is TRBV19; possible D gene TRBD1, 5 bases. V was pared by 7 bases and J by 8 bases, with 18 bases between. The CDR3 is made up of 15 amino acids. CDR1 is LNHDA, CDR2 SQIVND, per germline (reference sequence). For the CDR3, the DNA is TGTGCCAGTACCCCCAGTGGGGTAGGGGATTCACCCCTCCACTTT. Encoded protein: CASTPSGVGDSPLHF. Full variable domain (remainder filled in from reference TRBV19 and TRBJ1-6): DGGITQSPKYLFRKEGQNVTLSCEQNLNHDAMYWYRQDPGQGLRLIYYSQIVNDFQKGDIAEGYSVSREKKESFPLTVTSAQKNPTAFYLCASTPSGVGDSPLHFGNGTRLTVT.